This is a list of T cell receptor beta chains from one sample in a study of CD8 T cells in ankylosing spondylitis. TCRdb re-called the 5' RACE reads through MiXCR, storing one row per CDR3 protein. The profile shows more than 150,000 distinct CDR3 sequences, about 18% of them singletons. Sequenced: blood, either unsorted or a sorted T cell fraction (not recorded which). These receptors all stem from a male donor aged 5 to 29 with ankylosing spondylitis or in good health (not recorded which). Each CDR3 is given with its conserved first and last residue. The D gene is left open where the match is weak. The size of a clone is reported for some rows only, either as once, few or many, or as a class for expanded clones.

cdr3_nt cdr3_aa clone_size v_call d_call j_call
TGTGCCAGCTCACCACGGGGACAGTGGGAGACCCAGTACTTC CASSPRGQWETQYF many TRBV18 TRBD1 TRBJ2-5
TGTGCCAGCAGCCAGGGTCCTCATACGTTCTTC CASSQGPHTFF many TRBV14 NA TRBJ2-1
TGCAGTGCCGGGGCTTCAAGCTCCTATAATTCACCCCTCCACTTT CSAGASSSYNSPLHF NA TRBV20-1 NA TRBJ1-6
TGTGCCAGCAGTTACAGTCGGGGACCCAATCAGCCCCAGCATTTT CASSYSRGPNQPQHF NA TRBV6-5 NA TRBJ1-5
TGTGCCAGTCTTCCAGATACAGCCACGAATGAGCAGTTCTTC CASLPDTATNEQFF many TRBV2 NA TRBJ2-1
TGTGCCAGCAGCCAGATGGACAGTAATCAGCCCCAGCATTTT CASSQMDSNQPQHF many TRBV3-1 NA TRBJ1-5
TGTGCCAGCAGTTATACGTGGTCTGGGGCCAACGTCCTGACTTTC CASSYTWSGANVLTF many TRBV6-5 NA TRBJ2-6
TGTGCCAGCAGTCCTGGGGTACGAAACATTCAGTACTTC CASSPGVRNIQYF many TRBV12-3/TRBV12-4 NA TRBJ2-4
TGTGCCACCAGGGGGAGAAGTTCTAATACGCAGTATTTT CATRGRSSNTQYF many TRBV24-1 NA TRBJ2-3
TGTGCCATCAGTGAGTCGGAGCCGGGCTCCTACGAGCAGTACTTC CAISESEPGSYEQYF NA TRBV10-3 NA TRBJ2-7
TGTGCCAGCAGCATCCGGGACCCTAAGAGCTCCTATAATTCACCCCTCCACTTT CASSIRDPKSSYNSPLHF many TRBV6-5 NA TRBJ1-6
TGTGCTAGTGGTTTCGTGGGCAATGAGCAGTTCTTC CASGFVGNEQFF many TRBV12-5 NA TRBJ2-1
TGCGCCAGCAGCTTGGTGGGGACTACCCACAATGAGCAGTTCTTC CASSLVGTTHNEQFF NA TRBV5-1 TRBD2 TRBJ2-1